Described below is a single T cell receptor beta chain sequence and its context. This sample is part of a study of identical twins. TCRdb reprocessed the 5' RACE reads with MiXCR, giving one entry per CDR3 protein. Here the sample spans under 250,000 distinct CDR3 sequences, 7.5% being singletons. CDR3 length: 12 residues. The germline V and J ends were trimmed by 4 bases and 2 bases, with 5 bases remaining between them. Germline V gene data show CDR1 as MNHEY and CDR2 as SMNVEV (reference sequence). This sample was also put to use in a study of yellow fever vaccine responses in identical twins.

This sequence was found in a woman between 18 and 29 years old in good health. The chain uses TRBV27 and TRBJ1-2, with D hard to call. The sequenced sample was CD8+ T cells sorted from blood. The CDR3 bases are TGTGCCAGCAGTTCGGGGAACTATGGCTACACCTTC. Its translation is CASSSGNYGYTF.